The clone carrying this T cell receptor beta chain has at least ten counts. As yet, its antigen is unknown. CDR1 is SGHKS and CDR2 is YYEKEE in the germline V gene (reference sequence). Losses at the gene ends were 2 bases for V and 1 base for J; bases not matched to a gene: 7. This CDR3 is 16 amino acids long. The record originates from a study of CD8 T cells in ankylosing spondylitis. Study-level findings and limits: Some motif variants had been reported before (in reactive arthritis synovial fluid and blood). Characteristic, it appeared, of ankylosing spondylitis blood was a TCR beta motif of seven or eight highly homologous variants. There was reportedly significant enrichment of clones that were disease-linked in matched ankylosing spondylitis synovial fluid.

With molecular barcodes, quantitative 5'-RACE was used to make the TCR beta libraries. TCRdb recomputed calls from the 5' RACE reads with MiXCR, one row per CDR3 protein. This repertoire shows over 95,000 distinct CDR3 sequences, 8% to 10% found once; its top ten account for nearly 10%. The sequence was collected from a male donor with ankylosing spondylitis or in good health (not recorded which). V is TRBV5-5 and J is TRBJ2-5, with 8 bases matching TRBD1. The sample consisted of blood, either unsorted or a sorted T cell fraction (not recorded which). The CDR3 nucleotides are TGTGCCAGCAGCTTCCGCGGACAGGGAGCCCAAGAGACCCAGTACTTC. It yields the protein CASSFRGQGAQETQYF.